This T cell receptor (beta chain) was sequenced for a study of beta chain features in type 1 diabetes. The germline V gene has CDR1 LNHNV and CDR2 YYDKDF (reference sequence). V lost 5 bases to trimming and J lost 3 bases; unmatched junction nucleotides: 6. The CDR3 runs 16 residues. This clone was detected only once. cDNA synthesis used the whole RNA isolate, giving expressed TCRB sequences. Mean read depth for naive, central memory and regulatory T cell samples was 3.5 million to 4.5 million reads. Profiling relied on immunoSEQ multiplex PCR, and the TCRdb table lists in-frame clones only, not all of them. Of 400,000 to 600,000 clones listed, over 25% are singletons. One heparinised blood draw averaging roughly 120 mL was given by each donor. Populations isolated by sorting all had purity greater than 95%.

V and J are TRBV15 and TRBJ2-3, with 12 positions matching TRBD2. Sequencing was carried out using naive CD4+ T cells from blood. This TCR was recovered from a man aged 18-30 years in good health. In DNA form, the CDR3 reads TGTGCCACCAGCGTCCGGACTAGCGGGATAACAGATACGCAGTATTTT. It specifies CATSVRTSGITDTQYF.